One and the same sample provided the 26 T cell receptor beta chains below, sequenced in a study of blood T cell repertoires in COVID-19 (dated by TCRdb to about 2020). The library was obtained by the immunoSEQ multiplex PCR assay. Imported from immuneACCESS, the table was reduced by TCRdb to in-frame sequences with V and J called. These copies leave out some clones; in studies compared against another copy, an unresolved V gene accounts for under half, and the cause of the remainder is not known. This sample lists hundreds of thousands of clones; around 85% were detected once. The ten largest make up under 2% of the sample. The sequenced material came from PBMCs or T cells enriched from blood (not recorded which). The receptor source for this set is a woman between 25 and 40 years old who had been exposed to COVID-19.

The chain has TRBV18 and TRBJ1-5, with D possibly matching TRBD1 (5 bases). CDR1 and CDR2 from the germline V gene are KGHSH and LQKENI. Trimming stripped 3 bases from V and 2 bases from J, with 11 bases between. The CDR3 runs to 15 residues. For the CDR3, the DNA is TGTGCCAGCTCACCGCGGGGGGATGGCAATCAGCCCCAGCATTTT. Protein sequence: CASSPRGDGNQPQHF.

DNA of the CDR3: TGTGCCAGCAGTGACGACAGGGGGCCCATGAACACTGAAGCTTTCTTT. This sequence encodes CASSDDRGPMNTEAFF. The J gene is TRBJ1-1, the V gene TRBV6-1; 10 bases match TRBD1. The CDR3 has 16 residues. Trimming at V came to 3 bases and at J to 0 bases, leaving 4 bases not matched to a gene. Germline V gene lookup returns CDR1 MNHNS and CDR2 SASEGT.

The chain links TRBV18 to TRBJ1-2; TRBD1 matches at 11 bases. The germline CDR1 and CDR2 sequences are KGHSH and LQKENI. There are 18 residues in the CDR3. After removal of 3 bases from V and 1 base from J, the junction contained 10 bases not matched to a gene. In DNA, the CDR3 is TGTGCCAGCTCACCGAGCCGGGACAGGGGGAGGCGTAACTATGGCTACACCTTC. This codes for CASSPSRDRGRRNYGYTF.

The chain uses TRBV13 and TRBJ2-1, with a tentative D call TRBD2 (5 bases). Trimming cost V 1 base and J 6 bases, with 13 bases left between them. CDR1 is PRHDT and CDR2 is FYEKMQ in the germline V gene (reference sequence). The CDR3 covers 15 residues. The DNA for the CDR3 is TGTGCCAGCAGCTTAGTGGCCCTAGCTAGCAATGAGCAGTTCTTC. It encodes CASSLVALASNEQFF.

The gene calls are TRBV18 and TRBJ1-2, with 7 bases fitting TRBD1. The germline CDR1 and CDR2 sequences are KGHSH and LQKENI. Unmatched junction bases numbered 6, after V lost 3 bases and J lost 5 bases. This CDR3 is built from 14 residues. The CDR3 here is CASSPQGQQYGYTF. The DNA for the CDR3 is TGTGCCAGCTCACCGCAGGGACAGCAATATGGCTACACCTTC.

CDR3 region: CASSEAGGWGFNEQFF. CDR3 nucleotides: TGTGCCAGCAGTGAAGCCGGGGGTTGGGGTTTCAATGAGCAGTTCTTC. V and J are TRBV6-1 and TRBJ2-1; possible D gene TRBD2, 6 bases. The germline V gene has CDR1 MNHNS and CDR2 SASEGT. The CDR3 contains 16 residues. V was shortened by 0 bases and J by 6 bases, with 15 bases between the two germline ends.

The V gene is TRBV28, the J gene TRBJ1-3; 7 bases are shared with TRBD1. The CDR3 has 16 amino acids. CDR1 and CDR2 (germline): MDHEN, SYDVKM. V lost 4 bases, J lost 4 bases, and 10 bases stayed unmatched. The chain's CDR3 is CASSSLTTGSGNTIYF. The CDR3 DNA reads as TGTGCCAGCAGTTCGCTCACGACAGGGAGCGGAAACACCATATATTTT. Using reference TRBV28 and TRBJ1-3 for the parts outside the CDR3, the full variable domain is DVKVTQSSRYLVKRTGEKVFLECVQDMDHENMFWYRQDPGLGLRLIYFSYDVKMKEKGDIPEGYSVSREKKERFSLILESASTNQTSMYLCASSSLTTGSGNTIYFGEGSWLTVV.

J is TRBJ2-5 and V is TRBV7-9; D is possibly TRBD1 (7 bases). CDR1 and CDR2 (germline): SEHNR, FQNEAQ (reference sequence). Between the trimmed V and J ends, which lost 5 bases and 1 base, there was a span of 14 bases. This CDR3 is 15 amino acids long. The CDR3 sequence: CASSAGQPGQETQYF. The DNA of the CDR3 is TGTGCCAGCAGCGCGGGACAGCCAGGCCAAGAGACCCAGTACTTC.

V is TRBV28 and J is TRBJ1-2; the match to TRBD1 covers 8 bases. Germline CDR1 and CDR2: MDHEN and SYDVKM. CDR3 size: 15 residues. With V trimmed by 4 bases and J by 4 bases, 8 bases remained unmatched. The CDR3 loop reads CASSSGQGAGYGYTF. The CDR3 region has the DNA TGTGCCAGCAGTTCTGGACAGGGAGCGGGCTATGGCTACACCTTC.

V gene TRBV28 combines with J gene TRBJ2-7; unclear D gene. CDR1 and CDR2 from the germline V gene are MDHEN and SYDVKM. Trimming took 5 bases from V and 5 from J, leaving 10 bases between them. This CDR3 has 12 amino acids. In DNA form, the CDR3 reads TGTGCCAGCAGTGACGTGGGCCACGAGCAGTACTTC. Its protein product is CASSDVGHEQYF.

The chain has TRBV6-6 and TRBJ1-1; TRBD1 might be the D (5 bases). The CDR3 has 16 amino acids. V dropped 4 bases and J dropped 6 bases, with 21 bases sitting between them. Per germline, CDR1 MNHNY and CDR2 SVGAGI (reference sequence). In DNA, the CDR3 is TGTGCCAGCAGTTTGGAGAAAGGACAATTTGTATCTGAAGCTTTCTTT. Translating gives CASSLEKGQFVSEAFF.

This chain connects TRBV5-4 to TRBJ1-2; 10 bases fit TRBD1. With V trimmed by 3 bases and J by 1 base, 12 bases remained unmatched. The CDR3 consists of 18 residues. Germline CDR1 reads SGHNT; CDR2 reads YYREEE (reference sequence). The CDR3 reads CASSSRQGASNYNYGYTF. The CDR3 coding sequence is TGTGCCAGCAGCTCTAGACAGGGGGCATCAAACTATAACTATGGCTACACCTTC.

J is TRBJ1-3 and V is TRBV19, with 8 bases aligning to TRBD1. CDR1 and CDR2 from the germline V gene are LNHDA and SQIVND (reference sequence). This CDR3 region has 13 residues. J was trimmed by 3 bases and V by 9 bases; bases with no gene match: 4. CDR3: CASGQGYGNTIYF. For the CDR3, the DNA is TGTGCCAGCGGACAGGGTTATGGAAACACCATATATTTT.

The rearrangement joins TRBV7-9 to TRBJ2-2, with TRBD2 as a possible D gene (6 bases). V lost 4 bases and J 6 bases, leaving 9 bases between the germline ends. This CDR3 has 13 residues. The germline CDR1 and CDR2 sequences are SEHNR and FQNEAQ (reference sequence). The CDR3, as DNA: TGTGCCAGCAGCTCAAGACTAGCCGGGGAGCTGTTTTTT. It is translated as CASSSRLAGELFF.

This clone has just one count. The chain has TRBV28 and TRBJ2-3, with 8 bases lining up with TRBD1. Germline loops: CDR1 MDHEN, CDR2 SYDVKM. The CDR3 spans 14 residues. Trimming cost V 1 base and J 4 bases; bases outside gene matches: 1. The CDR3 DNA sequence: TGTGCCAGCAGTTTATCACAGGGGGCAGATACGCAGTATTTT. It is translated as CASSLSQGADTQYF.

This chain joins TRBV9 and TRBJ1-4; TRBD1 might be the D (5 bases). The CDR3 contains 14 residues. Trimming pared 7 bases from V and 8 bases from J, leaving 18 bases between. Germline CDR1 SGDLS, CDR2 YYNGEE. CDR3 sequence: CASSSGTGEEKLFF. DNA for the CDR3: TGTGCCAGCTCAAGCGGCACGGGGGAGGAAAAACTGTTTTTT.

The rearrangement uses TRBV2 and TRBJ1-2, with D possibly TRBD1 on 5 matching bases. The V gene lost 4 bases and the J gene lost 1 base, with 10 bases spanning the gap. Germline loops: CDR1 SNHLY, CDR2 FYNNEI. The CDR3 spans 14 residues. The DNA for the CDR3 is TGTGCCAGCAGTGTGTTACAGGTTAACTATGGCTACACCTTC. Its protein product is CASSVLQVNYGYTF.

V usage is TRBV4-3 and J usage is TRBJ2-3; 12 positions agree with TRBD2. The CDR3 totals 15 residues. CDR1 and CDR2 (germline): LGHNA, YSLEER. The V gene end was trimmed by 5 bases and the J gene end by 2 bases; junction bases not matched to a gene: 2. Here the CDR3 reads CASSASGGATDTQYF. The CDR3 bases are TGCGCCAGCAGCGCTAGCGGGGGGGCCACAGATACGCAGTATTTT.

The chain employs TRBV7-2 and TRBJ1-1, with D maybe TRBD1 (5 bases). V was trimmed by 4 bases and J by 7 bases, leaving 13 bases between them. CDR1 and CDR2 from the germline V gene are SGHTA and FQGNSA. This CDR3 comprises 13 residues. The chain's CDR3 is CASSSLGASEAFF. The CDR3 nucleotides are TGTGCCAGCAGCTCCCTTGGGGCCAGTGAAGCTTTCTTT.

The CDR3 nucleotides are TGTGCCACCAGCAGAGAAGGACAGGGGGGAAACACCATATATTTT. It yields the protein CATSREGQGGNTIYF. The chain is built from TRBV15 and TRBJ1-3; TRBD1 aligns across 9 bases. Germline V gene data show CDR1 as LNHNV and CDR2 as YYDKDF (reference sequence). There are 15 residues in the CDR3. The junction had 1 base not matched to a gene; V was cut back by 0 bases and J by 4 bases.

V usage is TRBV3-1 (or the pseudogene TRBV3-2) and J usage is TRBJ2-3, with 10 bases fitting TRBD2. The CDR3 is made up of 15 amino acids. CDR1 and CDR2 from the germline V gene are LGHDT and YNNKEL (reference sequence). The ends lost 4 bases at V and 2 bases at J; junction bases unmatched: 3. CDR3 amino acids: CASSLAGGNTDTQYF. Here the CDR3 DNA reads TGTGCCAGCAGCCTAGCGGGGGGAAACACAGATACGCAGTATTTT.

This chain connects TRBV19 to TRBJ2-7, with D perhaps TRBD2 (6 bases). CDR1 is LNHDA, CDR2 SQIVND, per germline (reference sequence). V was trimmed by 5 bases and J by 0 bases, leaving 8 bases between them. CDR3 length: 13 residues. CDR3 nucleotides: TGTGCCAGTAGTCGCGGGGACTCCTACGAGCAGTACTTC. The encoded protein is CASSRGDSYEQYF.

The V and J genes are TRBV4-1 and TRBJ1-2; weak D call: TRBD1 (5 bases). There are 13 residues in the CDR3. The germline CDR1 and CDR2 sequences are MGHRA and YSYEKL. Between the trimmed V and J ends, which lost 4 bases and 4 bases, there was a span of 10 bases. Here the CDR3 DNA reads TGCGCCAGCAGCCTCCAGGGCAGCTATGGCTACACCTTC. Protein product: CASSLQGSYGYTF.

The rearrangement joins TRBV4-1 to TRBJ1-1; perhaps TRBD1 as D (6 bases). Germline V lookup: CDR1 MGHRA, CDR2 YSYEKL. Trimming pared 4 bases from V and 0 bases from J, leaving 12 bases between. This CDR3 comprises 15 residues. The CDR3 here is CASSPRTDLNTEAFF. CDR3 nucleotides: TGCGCCAGCAGCCCGCGGACAGACTTGAACACTGAAGCTTTCTTT.

This clone showed up just a few times. The chain carries TRBV7-9 and TRBJ1-3; D gene ambiguous. V lost 3 bases, J lost 0 bases, and 3 bases lay in between. This CDR3 has 13 amino acids. Per the germline V gene, CDR1 is SEHNR and CDR2 is FQNEAQ (reference sequence). The CDR3 DNA is TGTGCCAGCAGCTTGAGCTCTGGAAACACCATATATTTT. Its protein is CASSLSSGNTIYF.

This chain uses TRBV1 with TRBJ2-1; the table's D call of TRBD2 was not tested on the DNA. TRBV1 is a pseudogene segment. CDR3 length: 15 amino acids. The CDR3, as DNA: TGCACCAGCAGCCTTGGGACTAGCGGGCTCAATGAGCAGTTCTTC. Its protein product is CTSSLGTSGLNEQFF.